This T cell receptor beta chain was documented in a study of T cell responses to AZD1222 COVID-19 vaccine. Overall study results and limits: Only a handful of AZD1222 recipients, more than 5 in all, had baseline seropositivity. Reportedly, close to half of spike-specific TCRs are directed against unmutated variant regions. Clonal diversity was possibly underestimated; the donors were predominantly white British and more often female.

V was trimmed by 3 bases and J by 5 bases, leaving 14 bases between them. This CDR3 has 15 residues. CDR1 is SGDLS and CDR2 is YYNGEE in the germline V gene. TCRdb's table, derived via immunoSEQ multiplex PCR, lists solely in-frame clones and lacks some. Seen here are 65,000 to 90,000 clones, 86% observed once, and the top ten hold 6.5% to 7.5%. Notes on this clone: Antigen unknown.

This chain uses TRBV9 with TRBJ1-4; D gene uncertain. The source is an adult in good health. The material sequenced was peripheral blood, taken on day 0 of AZD1222 vaccination. DNA of the CDR3: TGTGCCAGCAGCGAGGGATCTCTCATGAATGAAAAACTGTTTTTT. Translating gives CASSEGSLMNEKLFF.